This T cell receptor beta chain emerged from a study of spatial heterogeneity in lung cancer (dated by TCRdb to about 2019). With respect to the entire study: Beta-chain transcripts were consistently detected in greater numbers than alpha-chain transcripts, which likely reflects a higher abundance of beta-chain transcripts. In the raw uncorrected reads, each unique combination of TCR and UMI appeared more than ten times on average. TCR alpha and beta repertoires were quantitatively compared across multiple tumor regions, matched nontumor lung and blood in non-small cell lung cancer. TCR repertoire features were related to nonsynonymous mutation counts determined by whole-exome sequencing of tumor tissue. At surgery, both alpha and beta chains were TCR-sequenced in roughly 230 tumor regions, about 61 matched nontumor lung samples and 56 PBMC samples. The paper's findings and limits, for the study overall: Confirming at a functional level the hypothesis that regional TCRs recognize regional mutations was considered to require additional single-cell paired TCR alpha and beta sequencing. Ubiquitous expanded tumor TCRs were detected in blood more often at tumor resection than at routine follow-up.

The sample's time point label, decoded: sample taken at primary tumor resection. For TCR sequencing, whole RNA was extracted from tumor and nontumor lung tissue, or from cryopreserved PBMC samples, and no cell sorting was done. The donors were more than 60 patients from the lung TRACERx cohort who had early-stage, untreated non-small cell lung cancer. Only patients with enough RNA available from two or more tumor regions were chosen for TCR sequencing. Library preparation employed 5' RACE. Sequencer: NextSeq 500. The TCR library protocol attached a unique molecular identifier to each TCR cDNA molecule to allow correction of PCR and sequencing errors. Per the authors' processing: TCR identification, UMI-based error correction and CDR3 extraction were performed with Decombinator tools. TCRs above a frequency of 2 per 1,000, corresponding to the top 1% of the tumor frequency distribution, were defined as expanded. Each repertoire was subsampled 100 times to 5,000 TCRs, after which Renyi diversity was computed with the R vegan package. CDR3 similarity networks were built from amino acid triplet string-kernel similarity, with CDR3s being connected when pairwise similarity was above 0.82. The raw public reads went through TCRdb reprocessing: fastp at Q25, MiXCR clone calling, in-frame beta chains kept. Entries are consolidated by CDR3 protein sequence, retaining the most common genes and DNA. These V and J calls rely on TCRdb rather than the paper's analysis. The table for this sample lists tens of thousands of distinct CDR3 sequences; about 20% of them were counted only once. The ten largest clones capture 5.5% to 7% of the sample.

This clonotype has more than one count but fewer than ten. Its antigen is not yet known. No quality values exist for individual bases; no much larger clone is one base distant. V was cut back by 3 bases and J by 4 bases, leaving a gap of 9 bases between them. The CDR3 contains 14 residues, cysteine and phenylalanine counted. The read is trimmed to its CDR3 DNA, 42 bases read in frame from base 1. Looking up the germline V gene yields CDR1 MDHEN and CDR2 SYDVKM. The sequencing used PBMCs, collected at surgery. The chain links TRBV28 with TRBJ2-2; the D gene lacks a confident call. The origin of this receptor is a male donor with early-stage non-small cell lung cancer. The nucleotides are TGTGCCAGCAGTTTCTATCGAGGCACCGGGGAGCTGTTTTTT. Its protein product is CASSFYRGTGELFF.